This TCR beta chain was recorded in a study of blood T cell repertoires in COVID-19. Overall study: The origin of the acute and convalescent COVID-19 samples was the United States, Italy and Spain. Sources were T cells, B-cell-depleted T cells, or PBMCs; the material itself was cDNA or gDNA.

Seattle patients were enrolled during active infection and followed longitudinally. This CDR3 spans 14 amino acids. V gave up 4 bases and J gave up 5 bases; unmatched junction bases: 6. Looked up from germline, CDR1 is SGHTA and CDR2 is FQGTGA. Using immunoSEQ multiplex PCR, the repertoire was profiled, and TCRdb retains in-frame clones only, with some absent. There are some 130,000 clones in the sample; around 88% occur only once, and around 4.2% lies in the top ten. The specimen was peripheral blood. The chain links TRBV7-3 to TRBJ2-5; 8 nucleotides agree with TRBD2. This TCR was sampled from a man aged 55 to 70 with COVID-19, enrolled during active disease. The chain's CDR3 is CASSSGLGGETQYF. CDR3 DNA: TGTGCCAGCAGCTCGGGACTAGGAGGCGAGACCCAGTACTTC. Full variable domain (remainder filled in from reference TRBV7-3 and TRBJ2-5): GAGVSQTPSNKVTEKGKYVELRCDPISGHTALYWYRQSLGQGPEFLIYFQGTGAADDSGLPNDRFFAVRPEGSVSTLKIQRTERGDSAVYLCASSSGLGGETQYFGPGTRLLVL.